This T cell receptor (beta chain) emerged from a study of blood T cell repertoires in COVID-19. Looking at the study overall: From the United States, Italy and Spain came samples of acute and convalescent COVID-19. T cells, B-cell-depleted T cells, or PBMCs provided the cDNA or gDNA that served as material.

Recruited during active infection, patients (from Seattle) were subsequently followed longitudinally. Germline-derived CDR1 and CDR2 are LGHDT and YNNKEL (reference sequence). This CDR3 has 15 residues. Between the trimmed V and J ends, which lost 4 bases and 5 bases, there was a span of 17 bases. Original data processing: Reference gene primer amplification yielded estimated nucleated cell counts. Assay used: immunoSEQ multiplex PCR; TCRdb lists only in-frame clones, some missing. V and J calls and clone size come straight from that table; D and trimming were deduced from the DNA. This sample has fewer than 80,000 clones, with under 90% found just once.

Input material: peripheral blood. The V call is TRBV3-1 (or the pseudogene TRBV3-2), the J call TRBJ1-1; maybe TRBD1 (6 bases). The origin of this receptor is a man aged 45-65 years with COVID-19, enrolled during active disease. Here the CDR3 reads CASSPGNRDYTEAFF. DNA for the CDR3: TGTGCCAGCAGCCCCGGGAACAGGGATTATACTGAAGCTTTCTTT.